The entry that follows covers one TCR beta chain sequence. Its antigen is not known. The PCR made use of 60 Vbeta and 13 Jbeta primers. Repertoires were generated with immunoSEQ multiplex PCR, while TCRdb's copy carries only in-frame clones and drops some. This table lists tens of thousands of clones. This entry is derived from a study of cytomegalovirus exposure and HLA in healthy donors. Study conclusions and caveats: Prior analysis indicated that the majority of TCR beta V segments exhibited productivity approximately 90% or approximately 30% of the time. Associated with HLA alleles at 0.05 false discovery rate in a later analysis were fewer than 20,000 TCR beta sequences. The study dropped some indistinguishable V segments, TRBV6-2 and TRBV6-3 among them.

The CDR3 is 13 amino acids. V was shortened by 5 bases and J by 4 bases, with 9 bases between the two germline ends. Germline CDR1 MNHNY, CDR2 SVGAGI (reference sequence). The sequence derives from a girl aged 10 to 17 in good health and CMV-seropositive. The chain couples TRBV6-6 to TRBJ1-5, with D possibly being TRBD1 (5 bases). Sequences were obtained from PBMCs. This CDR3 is CASSPGGNQPQHF. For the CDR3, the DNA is TGTGCCAGCAGTCCCGGGGGGAATCAGCCCCAGCATTTT.